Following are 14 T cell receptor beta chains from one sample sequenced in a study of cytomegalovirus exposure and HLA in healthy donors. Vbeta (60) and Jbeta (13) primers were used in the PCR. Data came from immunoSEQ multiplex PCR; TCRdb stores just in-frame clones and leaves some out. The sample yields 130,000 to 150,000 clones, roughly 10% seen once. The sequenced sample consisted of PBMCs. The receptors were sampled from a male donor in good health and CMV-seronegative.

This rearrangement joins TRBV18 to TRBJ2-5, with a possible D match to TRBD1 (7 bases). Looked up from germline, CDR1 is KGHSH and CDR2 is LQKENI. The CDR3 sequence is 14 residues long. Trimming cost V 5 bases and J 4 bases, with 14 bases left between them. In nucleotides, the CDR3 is TGTGCCAGCTCATGGAGGCAGGGGGGAGAGACCCAGTACTTC. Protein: CASSWRQGGETQYF.

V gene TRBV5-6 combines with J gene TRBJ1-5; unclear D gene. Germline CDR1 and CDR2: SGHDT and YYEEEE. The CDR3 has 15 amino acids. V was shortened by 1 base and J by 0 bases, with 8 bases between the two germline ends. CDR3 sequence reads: CASSLRGFSNQPQHF. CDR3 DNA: TGTGCCAGCAGCTTGAGAGGGTTTAGCAATCAGCCCCAGCATTTT.

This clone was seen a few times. The CDR3 DNA sequence: TGCGCCAGCAGCTTGGATAGAGGCTACACCTTC. Translating it yields CASSLDRGYTF. This chain connects TRBV5-1 to TRBJ1-2; D gene unclear. The ends were cut back, 0 bases at V and 8 bases at J, with 5 bases in the middle. There are 11 residues in the CDR3. Per germline, CDR1 SGHRS and CDR2 YFSETQ. The complete variable domain, with remaining parts taken from reference TRBV5-1 and TRBJ1-2, reads KAGVTQTPRYLIKTRGQQVTLSCSPISGHRSVSWYQQTPGQGLQFLFEYFSETQRNKGNFPGRFSGRQFSNSRSEMNVSTLELGDSALYLCASSLDRGYTFGSGTRLTVV.

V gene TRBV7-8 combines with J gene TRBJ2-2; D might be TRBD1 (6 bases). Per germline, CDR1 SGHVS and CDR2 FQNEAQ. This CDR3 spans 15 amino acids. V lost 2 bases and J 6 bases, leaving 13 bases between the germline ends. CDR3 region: CASSLNRVKPGELFF. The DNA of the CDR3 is TGTGCCAGCAGCTTAAACAGGGTCAAGCCCGGGGAGCTGTTTTTT.

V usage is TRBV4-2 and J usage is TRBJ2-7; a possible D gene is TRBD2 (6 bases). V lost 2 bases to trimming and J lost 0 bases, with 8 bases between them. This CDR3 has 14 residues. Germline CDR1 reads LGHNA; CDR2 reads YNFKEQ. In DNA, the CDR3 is TGTGCCAGCAGCCAACCTAGCGTCTCCTACGAGCAGTACTTC. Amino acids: CASSQPSVSYEQYF.

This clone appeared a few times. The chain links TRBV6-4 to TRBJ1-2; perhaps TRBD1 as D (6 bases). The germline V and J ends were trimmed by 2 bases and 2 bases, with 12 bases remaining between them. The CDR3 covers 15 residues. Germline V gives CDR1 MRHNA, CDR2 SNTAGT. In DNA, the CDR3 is TGTGCCAGCAGTGACCCCGAGGGGGGGAACTATGGCTACACCTTC. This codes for CASSDPEGGNYGYTF.

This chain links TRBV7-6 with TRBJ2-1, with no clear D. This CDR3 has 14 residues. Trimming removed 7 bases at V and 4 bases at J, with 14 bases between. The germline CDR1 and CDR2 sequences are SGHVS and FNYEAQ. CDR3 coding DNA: TGTGCCAGCACTCCCTCGGGTGTATACAATGAGCAGTTCTTC. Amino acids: CASTPSGVYNEQFF.

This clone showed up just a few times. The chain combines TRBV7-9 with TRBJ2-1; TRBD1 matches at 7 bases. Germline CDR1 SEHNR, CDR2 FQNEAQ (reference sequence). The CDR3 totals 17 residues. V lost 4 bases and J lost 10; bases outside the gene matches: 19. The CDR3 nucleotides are TGTGCCAGCAGCTCTACAGCCTTTGGGACAGTCCTTCGCGAGCAGTTCTTC. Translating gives CASSSTAFGTVLREQFF.

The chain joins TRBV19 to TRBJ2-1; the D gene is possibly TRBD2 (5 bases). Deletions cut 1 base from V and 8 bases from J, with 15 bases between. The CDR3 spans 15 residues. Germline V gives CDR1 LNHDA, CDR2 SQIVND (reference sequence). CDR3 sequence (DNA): TGTGCCAGTAGTATAGGTGGGGAACTAGAAGATGAGCAGTTCTTC. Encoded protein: CASSIGGELEDEQFF.

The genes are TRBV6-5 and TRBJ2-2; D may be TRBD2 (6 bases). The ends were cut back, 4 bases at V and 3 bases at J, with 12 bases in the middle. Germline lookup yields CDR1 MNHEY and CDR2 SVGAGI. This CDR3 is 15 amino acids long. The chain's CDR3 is CASSSRDLDTGELFF. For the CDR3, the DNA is TGTGCCAGCAGTTCCCGGGACTTAGACACCGGGGAGCTGTTTTTT.

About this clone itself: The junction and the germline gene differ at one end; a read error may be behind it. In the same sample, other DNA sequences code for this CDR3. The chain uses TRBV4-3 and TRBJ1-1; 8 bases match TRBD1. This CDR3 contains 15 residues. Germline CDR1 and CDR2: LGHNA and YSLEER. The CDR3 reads CASSQETGEKAEAFF. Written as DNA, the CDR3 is TGCGCCAGCAGCCAGGAGACAGGGGAGAAGGCTGAAGCTTTTTTT.

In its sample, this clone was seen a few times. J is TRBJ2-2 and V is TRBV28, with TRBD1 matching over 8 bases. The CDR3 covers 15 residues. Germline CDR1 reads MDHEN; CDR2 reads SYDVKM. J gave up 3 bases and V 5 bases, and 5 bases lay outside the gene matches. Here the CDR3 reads CASSREDRDTGELFF. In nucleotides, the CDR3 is TGTGCCAGCAGTCGAGAGGACAGGGACACCGGGGAGCTGTTTTTT.

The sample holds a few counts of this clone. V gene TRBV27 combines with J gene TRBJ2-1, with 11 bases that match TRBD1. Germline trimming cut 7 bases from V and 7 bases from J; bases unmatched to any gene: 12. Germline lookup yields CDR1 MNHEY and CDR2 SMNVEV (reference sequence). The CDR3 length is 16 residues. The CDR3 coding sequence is TGTGCCAGCATCTCAACCCCGGGACAGGGGGTAAATGAGCAGTTCTTC. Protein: CASISTPGQGVNEQFF.

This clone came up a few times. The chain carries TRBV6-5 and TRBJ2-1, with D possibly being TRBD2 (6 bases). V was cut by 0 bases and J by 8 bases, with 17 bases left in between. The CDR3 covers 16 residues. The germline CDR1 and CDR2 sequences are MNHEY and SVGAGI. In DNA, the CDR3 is TGTGCCAGCAGTTACTCGGGGGGTGGGGAGTCGGATGAGCAGTTCTTC. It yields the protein CASSYSGGGESDEQFF.